Listed below are T cell receptor beta chains from one sample, sequenced in a study of blood T cell repertoires in COVID-19. Sequencing was performed with immunoSEQ multiplex PCR; in TCRdb, only in-frame clones are kept and a portion is missing. Among 200,000 or so clones listed, roughly three quarters were seen once. The sample taken for sequencing was peripheral blood. These receptors were collected from a man aged 55 to 70 with active or convalescent COVID-19. CDR3s include the opening cysteine and the closing phenylalanine or tryptophan. A D gene is named only where the DNA matches it firmly. A clone size is listed for some rows: how often the clone was seen (once, few, many), or a class if it is expanded.

D	length	J	size	V	DNA	CDR3
TRBD1	14	TRBJ2-2	-	TRBV7-3	TGTGCCAGCAGCAGAACAGGGGGCTCCGGGGAGCTGTTTTTT	CASSRTGGSGELFF
-	17	TRBJ2-2	-	TRBV18	TGTGCCAGCTCACCACCGACGGGGGACCCTAACACCGGGGAGCTGTTTTTT	CASSPPTGDPNTGELFF
-	11	TRBJ2-7	-	TRBV12-3/TRBV12-4	TGTGCCAGCAGTTACGGCTACGAGCAGTACTTC	CASSYGYEQYF
-	17	TRBJ1-1	-	TRBV30	TGTGCCTGGAGTGTACCCGGGGGGCGCGAGGTTATCCCTGAAGCTTTCTTT	CAWSVPGGREVIPEAFF
-	14	TRBJ2-2	-	TRBV29-1	TGCAGCGTTGAAAGGACAAAGAACACCGGGGAGCTGTTTTTT	CSVERTKNTGELFF
TRBD1	16	TRBJ2-2	-	TRBV18	TGTGCCAGCTCAAAAGGACAGGGGGGAAACGACGGGGAGCTGTTTTTT	CASSKGQGGNDGELFF
-	11	TRBJ1-1	few	TRBV3-1/TRBV3-2	TGTGCCAGCAGCCAATTGGAGGAAGCTTTCTTT	CASSQLEEAFF
-	11	TRBJ2-5	-	TRBV12-3/TRBV12-4	TGTGCCAGCAGTTTATCGGAGACCCAGTACTTC	CASSLSETQYF
-	13	TRBJ2-3	-	TRBV6-6	TGTGCCAGCAGTTACTCCGCTAGTGGTACGCAGTATTTT	CASSYSASGTQYF
-	11	TRBJ2-3	-	TRBV11-1	TGTGCCAGCAGCTTTCTAGATACGCAGTATTTT	CASSFLDTQYF
-	14	TRBJ2-7	once	TRBV21-1	TGTGCCAGCAGCAAAGTAGCAGGGGGATACGAGCAGTACTTC	CASSKVAGGYEQYF
-	14	TRBJ1-5	-	TRBV2	TGTGCCAGCAGTGGAACCCTACCCAATCAGCCCCAGCATTTT	CASSGTLPNQPQHF
TRBD1	15	TRBJ2-3	many	TRBV2	TGTGCCAGCAGTAGGGACAGGGGCGCGACAGATACGCAGTATTTT	CASSRDRGATDTQYF
-	11	TRBJ2-1	-	TRBV20-1	TGCAGTGCTAGGGACTTTAATGAGCAGTTCTTC	CSARDFNEQFF
-	16	TRBJ1-1	-	TRBV19	TGTGCCAGTACTTATTGGGGGGGCAGCCCGGACACTGAAGCTTTCTTT	CASTYWGGSPDTEAFF
TRBD2	16	TRBJ2-5	-	TRBV5-4	TGTGCCAGCAGCTTGACACTAGCGGGAGCGGGGGAGACCCAGTACTTC	CASSLTLAGAGETQYF
TRBD2	12	TRBJ2-3	-	TRBV12-3/TRBV12-4	TGTGCCAGCAGTGCTAGCGGGGATACGCAGTATTTT	CASSASGDTQYF
-	14	TRBJ1-2	-	TRBV9	TGTGCTAGCCGACCCCCGGGGGGGAACTATGGCTACACCTTC	CASRPPGGNYGYTF
TRBD2	16	TRBJ2-2	-	TRBV5-4	TGTGCCAGCAGCCCCTTGGCGGGAGATTTCACCGGGGAGCTGTTTTTT	CASSPLAGDFTGELFF
TRBD2	14	TRBJ2-3	once	TRBV5-6	TGTGCCAGCAGCTTAGCGGGGAGCGAGACGGCGCAGTATTTT	CASSLAGSETAQYF
TRBD1	15	TRBJ2-7	-	TRBV5-8	TGTGCCAGCAGCTTGGGGAGGACAGGGTTGTCCGAGCAGTACTTC	CASSLGRTGLSEQYF
TRBD1	15	TRBJ1-5	few	TRBV6-5	TGTGCCAGCAGTACCGACAGGGATAGCAATCAGCCCCAGCATTTT	CASSTDRDSNQPQHF
-	14	TRBJ1-4	-	TRBV3-1/TRBV3-2	TGTGCCAGCAGCCAACAACAGACCGATGAAAAACTGTTTTTT	CASSQQQTDEKLFF
TRBD1	15	TRBJ2-1	-	TRBV28	TGTGCCAGCAGTTTGAGCAGGGGGTCGAGGAATGAGCAGTTCTTC	CASSLSRGSRNEQFF
TRBD1	14	TRBJ1-5	-	TRBV27	TGTGCCAGCAGTGACGGGACAGCGAATCAGCCCCAGCATTTT	CASSDGTANQPQHF
-	15	TRBJ2-3	-	TRBV23-1	TGCGCCAGCAGTCTCGACGGAGAGTTAACAGATACGCAGTATTTT	CASSLDGELTDTQYF
TRBD2	17	TRBJ2-5	-	TRBV19	TGTGCCAGTAGTATTACTAGCGGGAGGGCAGGGCCAGAGACCCAGTACTTC	CASSITSGRAGPETQYF
-	14	TRBJ2-7	-	TRBV6-6	TGTGCCAGCAGTTCCATATCGGGAGTAGGCGAGCAGTACTTC	CASSSISGVGEQYF
TRBD1	15	TRBJ1-3	-	TRBV18	TGTGCCAGCTCACCCCGGGACAGCCAGCGAAACACCATATATTTT	CASSPRDSQRNTIYF
TRBD2	16	TRBJ2-2	-	TRBV6-5	TGTGCCAGCAGTTACTCCAGCGGGGGCGGTACCGGGGAGCTGTTTTTT	CASSYSSGGGTGELFF
-	15	TRBJ2-5	-	TRBV2	TGTGCCAGCAGTGTAACCCGGGGGGCGGGGGAGACCCAGTACTTC	CASSVTRGAGETQYF
TRBD2	16	TRBJ2-7	-	TRBV6-1	TGTGCCAGCAGTGCCGGCCAGCGGGGATTCCTCTACGAGCAGTACTTC	CASSAGQRGFLYEQYF
-	14	TRBJ1-5	-	TRBV2	TGTGCCAGCAGAGACAGGACTGGCAATCAGCCCCAGCATTTT	CASRDRTGNQPQHF
-	15	TRBJ1-4	-	TRBV14	TGTGCCAGCAGCCAAGTACCCGGGTTGAGTGAAAAACTGTTTTTT	CASSQVPGLSEKLFF
-	16	TRBJ1-1	-	TRBV19	TGTGCCAGTAGTCCAAGCAGGGGTTGGGTGAACACTGAAGCTTTCTTT	CASSPSRGWVNTEAFF
-	13	TRBJ2-5	-	TRBV29-1	TGCAGCGTTGAAAGGACTCGCAGGAAGACCCAGTACTTC	CSVERTRRKTQYF
TRBD1	20	TRBJ2-1	-	TRBV5-1	TGCGCCAGCAGCTTGGATAGGGCAGAGCTGGGACAGCGCTCCCCTAATGAGCAGTTCTTC	CASSLDRAELGQRSPNEQFF
-	14	TRBJ1-2	-	TRBV25-1	TGTGCCAGCAGTAGGCAGGGCCCTAACTATGGCTACACCTTC	CASSRQGPNYGYTF
-	16	TRBJ2-3	-	TRBV15	TGTGCCACCAGCAGAGTTGCGGGACAGACGACAGATACGCAGTATTTT	CATSRVAGQTTDTQYF
-	12	TRBJ2-7	-	TRBV12-3/TRBV12-4	TGTGCCAGCAGTTTAGTAAAATACGAGCAGTACTTC	CASSLVKYEQYF
-	14	TRBJ2-7	-	TRBV9	TGTGCCAGCAGCGTAGGAGACAGGTCCTACGAGCAGTACTTC	CASSVGDRSYEQYF
-	15	TRBJ2-2	-	TRBV9	TGTGCCAGCAGCGTAGGCCCAACGGAAGGGGTGGGGCTGTTTTTT	CASSVGPTEGVGLFF
-	16	TRBJ2-3	-	TRBV12-5	TGTGCTAGTGGTTTGGTACGAGGACATCGCACAGATACGCAGTATTTT	CASGLVRGHRTDTQYF
TRBD1	14	TRBJ1-2	-	TRBV6-5	TGTGCCAGCAGTTGGTTCAGGGGGCACTATGGCTACACCTTC	CASSWFRGHYGYTF
TRBD2	16	TRBJ2-2	-	TRBV9	TGTGCCAGCAGCGTCGGACTAGCGGGAAGGGGCGGGGAGCTGTTTTTT	CASSVGLAGRGGELFF
TRBD2	16	TRBJ2-3	-	TRBV9	TGTGCCAGCAGCTTGAGGACTAGCGGGACGACAGATACGCAGTATTTT	CASSLRTSGTTDTQYF
TRBD2	15	TRBJ2-1	-	TRBV5-1	TGCGCCAGCAGCTTCGGGACTAGCGGGTACAATGAGCAGTTCTTC	CASSFGTSGYNEQFF
-	16	TRBJ1-1	-	TRBV6-6	TGTGCCAGCAGTTACTCTGGGGGGATGGGGAACACTGAAGCTTTCTTT	CASSYSGGMGNTEAFF